This paragraph covers one TCR beta chain sequence. This CDR3 has 16 amino acids. V lost 5 bases and J lost 0; bases outside the gene matches: 6. Germline assignment: CDR1 SGHTA and CDR2 FQGTGA. The data belong to a study of blood T cell repertoires in COVID-19. Authors' analysis steps: Estimation of nucleated cell counts was performed using reference gene primer amplification. Sequenced by immunoSEQ multiplex PCR; TCRdb stores in-frame clones only, minus some. That table is the source of V, J and clone size, and D and trimming were worked out from the DNA. The table shows about 62,000 clones, with approximately 90% occurring only once.

This clonotype was sampled from a woman aged 55-69 years with COVID-19, enrolled during active disease. The sequencing input was peripheral blood. This chain uses TRBV7-3 with TRBJ1-3; 8 bases map to TRBD1. The CDR3 nucleotides read TGTGCCAGCAGCAGTTCAGGGGGCCCCTCTGGAAACACCATATATTTT. Amino acid sequence: CASSSSGGPSGNTIYF.